These 5 T cell receptor beta chains share one sample of origin, sequenced in a study of blood T cells in healthy people across ages. Alongside a J-beta primer mix, a sample-barcoded 5' primer served in a second PCR lasting about 7 to 12 cycles. TCRdb reprocessed the 5' RACE reads with MiXCR, giving one entry per CDR3 protein. The table shows some 1,800,000 distinct CDR3 sequences, with more than 35% occurring only once. The sample comprised blood. The receptor source for this set is a human donor in good health.

This clonotype was detected many times. The CDR3 loop is CASSQDYGQAYGYTF. The CDR3, as DNA: TGCGCCAGCAGCCAAGATTACGGGCAGGCCTATGGCTACACCTTC. This rearrangement joins TRBV4-3 to TRBJ1-2; D unclear. Germline CDR1 and CDR2: LGHNA and YSLEER. The ends were cut back, 0 bases at V and 4 bases at J, with 12 bases in the middle. The length of the CDR3 is 15 residues.

The chain employs TRBV9 and TRBJ1-5; 7 bases fit TRBD1. The V gene end was trimmed by 0 bases and the J gene end by 9 bases; junction bases not matched to a gene: 6. Germline V gives CDR1 SGDLS, CDR2 YYNGEE. The length of the CDR3 is 14 residues. The CDR3 DNA follows: TGTGCCAGCAGCGTAGGACAGGGCCAAGGGCCCCAGCATTTT. Translation gives CASSVGQGQGPQHF.

The J gene is TRBJ2-4, the V gene TRBV9, with 11 bases fitting TRBD1. The J call may be incorrect, as the DNA end agrees better with TRBJ2-7. This CDR3 region has 14 residues. Germline-derived CDR1 and CDR2 are SGDLS and YYNGEE. The CDR3: CASSPRTGGTEQYF. CDR3 DNA sequence: TGTGCCAGCAGCCCACGGACAGGGGGCACCGAGCAGTACTTC.

The chain recombines TRBV5-5 with TRBJ1-6; D gene uncertain. CDR3 length: 16 residues. From germline, CDR1 is SGHKS and CDR2 YYEKEE (reference sequence). The ends were cut back, 0 bases at V and 5 bases at J, with 12 bases in the middle. The CDR3 here is CASSLDAAVNNSPLHF. The CDR3 DNA is TGTGCCAGCAGCTTGGACGCCGCCGTAAATAATTCACCCCTCCACTTT.

On this clonotype itself: A read error may account for a junction end that differs from germline. This chain connects TRBV6-5 to TRBJ2-3, with 8 bases lining up with TRBD2. The CDR3 spans 14 residues. Germline CDR1 and CDR2: MNHEY and SVGAGI. The CDR3 DNA follows: TGTGCCGGCAGTATGCGGGGGGTGGGGGATACGCAGTATTTT. Translating it yields CAGSMRGVGDTQYF.